This T cell receptor (beta chain) stems from a study of CD8 T cells in ankylosing spondylitis. Study results and limitations: Past research had described some motif variants in reactive arthritis synovial fluid and blood. Clones linked to disease were reported to show significant enrichment in matched ankylosing spondylitis synovial fluid. Disease-linked clones bore a CD8+ phenotype and were relatively rare in peripheral blood. It appeared that ankylosing spondylitis blood was characterized by a TCR beta motif of about 8 highly homologous variants.

Trimming took off 0 bases at V and 8 bases at J, with 21 bases between the two ends. The germline gives CDR1 SGHRS, CDR2 YFSETQ. This CDR3 comprises 17 residues. Construction of TCR beta libraries was performed using quantitative 5'-RACE with molecular barcodes. TCRdb analysed the 5' RACE reads with MiXCR anew, one entry per CDR3 protein. The sample consists of fewer than 500,000 distinct CDR3 sequences, about 25% of them appearing once. The table lists this clonotype with a few counts. Its antigen remains unidentified. The chain is built from TRBV5-1 and TRBJ2-1; possibly TRBD2 for D (5 bases). This clonotype was sampled from a male donor with ankylosing spondylitis. Input material: blood, either unsorted or a sorted T cell fraction (not recorded which). The CDR3 nucleotides are TGCGCCAGCAGCTTGGGTCTGAGACTAAGACTTGAGCATGAGCAGTTCTTC. Protein sequence: CASSLGLRLRLEHEQFF.